These T cell receptor beta chains were read from a single sample in a study of CD8+CD57+ T cells in acquired aplastic anemia. Each CDR3 protein is one row after TCRdb ran MiXCR on the reads. The table has about 190,000 distinct CDR3 sequences, roughly half seen once. Sample: sorted CD4+, CD8+, or CD8+CD57+ T cells (not recorded which) from PBMCs. These receptors were collected from a human donor in good health, serving as a control. Both conserved end residues are part of each CDR3. Fields, in order: D gene, J gene, clone size, V gene, CDR3 DNA, CDR3 protein. A D gene is named only where the DNA matches it firmly. Size is stated for part of the rows, as once, few or many counts, or as a class when the clone is expanded.

>TRBD1|TRBJ1-5|many|TRBV5-1
TGCGCCAGCAGCTTACAGGGGGCAGAGCAGCCCCAGCATTTT
CASSLQGAEQPQHF
>NA|TRBJ1-1|many|TRBV9
TGTGCCAGCAGCGTAGGAATAGGCCTGAACACTGAAGCTTTCTTT
CASSVGIGLNTEAFF
>TRBD1|TRBJ2-7|once|TRBV10-3
TGTGCCACCCAAACCGGGACAGGGGTCTCCTACGAGCAGTACTTC
CATQTGTGVSYEQYF
>NA|TRBJ1-3|many|TRBV5-1
TGCGCCAGCAGCTCCACGGATTCACTGGTTGGAAACACCATATATTTT
CASSSTDSLVGNTIYF
>NA|TRBJ1-2|many|TRBV6-1
TGTGCCAGCAGTGAAGTAGAGTTCTTGGGGGGCTACACCTTC
CASSEVEFLGGYTF
>NA|TRBJ2-2|NA|TRBV7-9
TGTGCCAGCAGCTTACGAGAAGGCCCAACCGGGGAGCTGTTTTTT
CASSLREGPTGELFF
>NA|TRBJ1-2|NA|TRBV10-3
TGTGCCAGCAGTTTGAAGGGGCGTGGTGGCTACACCTTC
CASSLKGRGGYTF
>NA|TRBJ1-2|NA|TRBV29-1
TGCAACGTTCGCCCTTGTGGCTACACCTTC
CNVRPCGYTF
>TRBD1|TRBJ2-7|many|TRBV6-1
TGTGCCATCTCAAGGCCGTTGGTCTCGACAGGGTCCTCCTACGAGCAGTACTTC
CAISRPLVSTGSSYEQYF
>NA|TRBJ2-6|NA|TRBV7-2
TGTGCCAGCAGCAAAGGGGGCTCTGGGGCCAACGTCCTGACTTTC
CASSKGGSGANVLTF
>TRBD1|TRBJ1-2|NA|TRBV15
TGTGCCACCAGCAGGTACAGGGGGCCCTCGGTAGACCATGGCTACACCTTC
CATSRYRGPSVDHGYTF
>NA|TRBJ1-2|many|TRBV5-1
TGCGCCAGCAGCTTGGTTCCGGGCTCCCCATATGATGGCTACACCTTC
CASSLVPGSPYDGYTF
>TRBD1|TRBJ1-2|NA|TRBV24-1
TGTGCCACCCCCACCGGACAGGGGGACTATGGCTACACCTTC
CATPTGQGDYGYTF
>TRBD1|TRBJ1-2|many|TRBV6-2/TRBV6-3
TGTGCCAGCAGCAACGCGGGACAGAGCTATGGCTACACCTTC
CASSNAGQSYGYTF
>NA|TRBJ2-7|NA|TRBV9
TGTGCCAGCAGCGTAGCGCACCGCCCCTACGAGCAGTACTTC
CASSVAHRPYEQYF
>NA|TRBJ1-5|NA|TRBV20-1
TGCAGTGCTAGAACGAGACAAAACAATCAGCCCCAGCATTTT
CSARTRQNNQPQHF
>TRBD2|TRBJ2-3|NA|TRBV2
TGTGCCAGCAGTCATAGACTAGCGGCGCCCACAGGTACGCAGTATTTT
CASSHRLAAPTGTQYF
>NA|TRBJ1-3|many|TRBV7-6
TGTGCCAGCAGCTTATTGGGGATTGGAAACACCATATATTTT
CASSLLGIGNTIYF
>NA|TRBJ1-5|few|TRBV28
TGTGCCAGCAGTACAGGGACGGTTTCTCATCAGCCCCAGCATTTT
CASSTGTVSHQPQHF
>TRBD1|TRBJ1-2|few|TRBV19
TGTGCCAGTAGTACCCAATCGACAGGGGGTTATGGCTACACCTTC
CASSTQSTGGYGYTF
>NA|TRBJ2-2|many|TRBV7-2
TGTGCCAGCAGCCACTCTGCGGTCACCGGGGAGCTGTTTTTT
CASSHSAVTGELFF
>TRBD1|TRBJ1-5|NA|TRBV24-1
TGTGCCAGCAGCCCCCCTGGGATGGGGACAGGGAGGTATCAGCCCCAGCATTTT
CASSPPGMGTGRYQPQHF
>TRBD1|TRBJ2-1|many|TRBV19
TGTGCCAGTAGTCCTGACAGGGGAGCTTTTGGTGAGCAGTTCTTC
CASSPDRGAFGEQFF